The 11 T cell receptor beta chains below were found in one sample sequenced in a study of blood T cell repertoires in COVID-19. The table came from immunoSEQ multiplex PCR; TCRdb's copy has only in-frame clones and leaves some out. There are 150,000 to 200,000 clones in the sample; more than 75% occur only once, and approximately 16% lies in the top ten. What was sequenced was PBMCs or T cells enriched from blood (not recorded which). These receptors all stem from a woman in her fifties or sixties with acute COVID-19.

J is TRBJ1-3 and V is TRBV28; 7 bases are shared with TRBD1. This CDR3 has 16 amino acids. CDR1 is MDHEN and CDR2 is SYDVKM in the germline V gene. V lost 6 bases and J lost 2; bases outside the gene matches: 10. The CDR3 nucleotides read TGTGCCAGCAGCCCACCCGGCCAGGGGGCTGGAAACACCATATATTTT. This encodes CASSPPGQGAGNTIYF.

The rearrangement joins TRBV7-8 to TRBJ1-2; the match to TRBD1 covers 7 bases. This CDR3 is built from 16 residues. Losses at the gene ends were 0 bases for V and 2 bases for J; bases not matched to a gene: 6. Germline lookup yields CDR1 SGHVS and CDR2 FQNEAQ. The chain's CDR3 is CASSLASGGSNYGYTF. DNA of the CDR3: TGTGCCAGCAGCTTAGCTTCAGGGGGGTCCAACTATGGCTACACCTTC.

The chain carries TRBV7-9 and TRBJ1-2, with a possible D match to TRBD1 (6 bases). The V and J ends lost 1 base and 6 bases respectively, with 15 bases between them. The CDR3 is 15 amino acids. Germline lookup yields CDR1 SEHNR and CDR2 FQNEAQ (reference sequence). In nucleotides, the CDR3 is TGTGCCAGCAGCTTAGAAGTCGGACAGCAACATGGCTACACCTTC. Encoded protein: CASSLEVGQQHGYTF.

The rearrangement links TRBV16 to TRBJ1-6, with D uncertain. From germline, CDR1 is KGHSY and CDR2 FQNENV. This CDR3 region has 12 residues. Trimming left V 0 bases short and J 15 bases short, with 9 bases between. The CDR3 coding sequence is TGTGCCAGCAGCCAATCAGGCGGTCACCTCCACTTT. Protein sequence: CASSQSGGHLHF.

The chain employs TRBV9 and TRBJ1-2; 10 positions agree with TRBD1. This CDR3 is 15 amino acids long. Germline CDR1 reads SGDLS; CDR2 reads YYNGEE. Trimming at V came to 2 bases and at J to 3 bases, leaving 4 bases not matched to a gene. The CDR3 region is CASSVGTGAHYGYTF. CDR3 bases: TGTGCCAGCAGCGTTGGGACAGGGGCTCACTATGGCTACACCTTC.

V usage is TRBV14 and J usage is TRBJ1-6; 11 bases are a match to TRBD1. CDR1 is SGHDN, CDR2 FVKESK, per germline. The CDR3 length is 15 residues. V dropped 4 bases and J dropped 7; count of bases not matched to a gene: 3. The CDR3 coding sequence is TGTGCCAGCAGCCGGGACAGGGGGGGAAATTCACCCCTCCACTTT. Its translation: CASSRDRGGNSPLHF.

V is TRBV10-3 and J is TRBJ2-2, with D possibly TRBD1 on 6 matching bases. The germline CDR1 and CDR2 sequences are ENHRY and SYGVKD. Trimming took 6 bases from V and 7 from J, leaving 21 bases between them. The CDR3 loop spans 16 amino acids. The CDR3 region has the DNA TGTGCCATCAGCTCCTCTCATGGGGGCGCGAGCGGGGAGCTGTTTTTT. As protein: CAISSSHGGASGELFF.

The chain employs TRBV18 and TRBJ2-3, with 8 nucleotides matching TRBD1. Per the germline V gene, CDR1 is KGHSH and CDR2 is LQKENI. This CDR3 contains 14 residues. The ends lost 8 bases at V and 6 bases at J; junction bases unmatched: 10. The CDR3 region has the DNA TGTGCCAGCGGACCGGGACAGGCGACTGATACGCAGTATTTT. The encoded protein is CASGPGQATDTQYF.

The gene calls are TRBV10-3 and TRBJ1-1; TRBD1 agrees at 7 bases. V shed 2 bases and J 9 bases; nucleotides not matched to a gene: 12. The germline V gene encodes CDR1 ENHRY and CDR2 SYGVKD. The CDR3 contains 15 residues. CDR3 sequence reads: CAISEAGTATAQAFF. CDR3 nucleotide sequence: TGTGCCATCAGTGAGGCCGGGACAGCTACCGCCCAAGCTTTCTTT.

Here the CDR3 DNA reads TGTGCCAGCAGCCAGGACAGGGGGGGCACCGGGGAGCTGTTTTTT. It is translated as CASSQDRGGTGELFF. The chain recombines TRBV3-1 (or the pseudogene TRBV3-2) with TRBJ2-2, with 10 bases that match TRBD1. Germline assignment: CDR1 LGHDT and CDR2 YNNKEL (reference sequence). This CDR3 spans 15 amino acids. V shed 3 bases, J shed 4 bases, and the junction held 2 bases outside the gene matches.

This chain links TRBV24-1 with TRBJ1-1; D not certain. Germline CDR1 KGHDR, CDR2 SFDVKD. Between the trimmed V and J ends, which lost 4 bases and 6 bases, there was a span of 14 bases. This CDR3 has 14 amino acids. The CDR3 DNA follows: TGTGCCACCAGTGAGTCAGGTGACTATCCTGAAGCTTTCTTT. Translating it yields CATSESGDYPEAFF.